These 21 T cell receptor beta chains were sequenced from one sample in a study of cytomegalovirus exposure and HLA in healthy donors. The primer mix had 60 Vbeta and 13 Jbeta primers. TCRdb's copy holds only in-frame clones and misses some; the assay was immunoSEQ multiplex PCR. Found here are about 120,000 clones, 80% of them singletons; the top ten hold 7.5% to 9%. Source material: PBMCs. The receptor source for this set is a female donor in good health and CMV-seropositive.

This clone turned up a few times. The genes are TRBV4-3 and TRBJ1-2; tentatively, D is TRBD1 (5 bases). This CDR3 contains 14 residues. V lost 3 bases and J lost 10, with 18 bases in between. Germline CDR1 reads LGHNA; CDR2 reads YSLEER. DNA of the CDR3: TGCGCCAGCAGCCAGGCCCAGGGATTGGCAGACTACACCTTC. Translating it yields CASSQAQGLADYTF.

This chain uses TRBV28 with TRBJ2-7; 9 bases are shared with TRBD2. The germline gives CDR1 MDHEN, CDR2 SYDVKM. The CDR3 length is 14 residues. The J segment lost 2 bases and the V segment lost 6 bases, leaving 5 bases of the junction unmatched. CDR3 sequence: CASRKAGGTYEQYF. CDR3 sequence (DNA): TGTGCCAGCAGAAAAGCGGGGGGAACCTACGAGCAGTACTTC.

J is TRBJ1-5 and V is TRBV2; 7 positions agree with TRBD1. Trimming at V came to 5 bases and at J to 4 bases, leaving 8 bases not matched to a gene. This CDR3 comprises 15 residues. Germline CDR1 reads SNHLY; CDR2 reads FYNNEI. The CDR3: CASSTQQGGNQPQHF. The DNA of the CDR3 is TGTGCCAGCAGTACCCAGCAGGGGGGAAATCAGCCCCAGCATTTT.

The rearrangement uses TRBV5-8 and TRBJ1-6, with D perhaps matching TRBD1 (6 bases). The length of the CDR3 is 11 residues. The V gene's germline CDR1 is SGHTS and CDR2 YDEGEE. Deletions cut 1 base from V and 16 bases from J, with 9 bases between. CDR3 sequence reads: CASSLQGPLHF. The DNA for the CDR3 is TGTGCCAGCAGCTTGCAGGGGCCTCTCCACTTT.

V and J are TRBV9 and TRBJ1-5; maybe TRBD1 (6 bases). V lost 0 bases and J lost 3, with 7 bases in between. This CDR3 has 14 residues. Germline CDR1 and CDR2: SGDLS and YYNGEE. CDR3 DNA: TGTGCCAGCAGCGTAGAGGGGGACAATCAGCCCCAGCATTTT. It codes for CASSVEGDNQPQHF. The entire variable domain, with the rest obtained from reference TRBV9 and TRBJ1-5, is as follows: DSGVTQTPKHLITATGQRVTLRCSPRSGDLSVYWYQQSLDQGLQFLIQYYNGEERAKGNILERFSAQQFPDLHSELNLSSLELGDSALYFCASSVEGDNQPQHFGDGTRLSIL.

This clone was seen only once. J is TRBJ2-7 and V is TRBV18; 10 bases match TRBD2. This CDR3 region has 13 residues. Germline V gene lookup returns CDR1 KGHSH and CDR2 LQKENI. The V segment lost 3 bases and the J segment 7 bases; nucleotides outside the gene matches: 3. The DNA for the CDR3 is TGTGCCAGCTCACCCCTAGCGGGGGAAGAGCAGTACTTC. Amino acid sequence: CASSPLAGEEQYF. The full variable domain, rest sourced from reference TRBV18 and TRBJ2-7, is NAGVMQNPRHLVRRRGQEARLRCSPMKGHSHVYWYRQLPEEGLKFMVYLQKENIIDESGMPKERFSAEFPKEGPSILRIQQVVRGDSAAYFCASSPLAGEEQYFGPGTRLTVT.

The rearrangement links TRBV2 to TRBJ1-6, with TRBD1 identical over 8 bases. The trim removed 5 bases at V and 4 bases at J, leaving 4 bases unmatched. The germline V gene encodes CDR1 SNHLY and CDR2 FYNNEI. CDR3 length: 15 residues. This chain's CDR3 is CASSRTGNYNSPLHF. DNA of the CDR3: TGTGCCAGCAGTAGGACAGGGAATTATAATTCACCCCTCCACTTT.

V is TRBV10-2 and J is TRBJ2-7; the match to TRBD1 covers 9 bases. The CDR3 covers 13 residues. With 8 bases clipped from V and 3 bases from J, the junction kept 5 bases outside the gene matches. Germline V gene data show CDR1 as WSHSY and CDR2 as SAAADI. The CDR3 region is CASSKTGGYEQYF. The CDR3 DNA is TGCGCCAGCTCAAAGACAGGGGGCTACGAGCAGTACTTC.

This chain links TRBV18 with TRBJ2-3; 11 positions match TRBD2. The V gene's germline CDR1 is KGHSH and CDR2 LQKENI. The V gene end was trimmed by 0 bases and the J gene end by 1 base; junction bases not matched to a gene: 0. The CDR3 is made up of 16 amino acids. The CDR3, as DNA: TGTGCCAGCTCACCACCACTAGCGGGGGGCACAGATACGCAGTATTTT. Its protein is CASSPPLAGGTDTQYF.

This rearrangement joins TRBV7-2 to TRBJ1-1, with 7 bases matching TRBD1. Germline V lookup: CDR1 SGHTA, CDR2 FQGNSA. This CDR3 is 16 amino acids long. Trimming removed 3 bases from V and 4 bases from J; junction bases left unmatched: 11. The CDR3: CASSLLGSGGTTEAFF. The DNA for the CDR3 is TGTGCCAGCAGCTTGCTCGGGTCAGGGGGGACCACTGAAGCTTTCTTT.

The J gene is TRBJ2-1, the V gene TRBV11-2; 7 bases are a match to TRBD2. This CDR3 region has 15 residues. Germline-derived CDR1 and CDR2 are SGHAT and FQNNGV. After removal of 0 bases from V and 8 bases from J, the junction contained 7 bases not matched to a gene. The CDR3 reads CASSLDARGTDEQFF. The DNA for the CDR3 is TGTGCCAGCAGCTTAGATGCGCGGGGGACGGATGAGCAGTTCTTC.

V usage is TRBV7-9 and J usage is TRBJ2-2, with D unresolved. Germline lookup yields CDR1 SEHNR and CDR2 FQNEAQ (reference sequence). The V gene lost 4 bases and the J gene lost 6 bases, with 6 bases spanning the gap. The CDR3 spans 12 residues. The chain's CDR3 is CASSSFPGELFF. CDR3 nucleotides: TGTGCCAGCAGCTCATTCCCCGGGGAGCTGTTTTTT.

The chain couples TRBV30 to TRBJ2-1; D remains unclear. From germline, CDR1 is GTSNPN and CDR2 SVGIG (reference sequence). Trimming took 1 base from V and 3 from J, leaving 7 bases between them. The length of the CDR3 is 13 residues. The CDR3 sequence: CAWSALSYNEQFF. DNA for the CDR3: TGTGCCTGGAGTGCCCTAAGCTACAATGAGCAGTTCTTC.

The rearrangement uses TRBV18 and TRBJ1-2; weak D call: TRBD1 (5 bases). Trimming shortened V by 4 bases and J by 8 bases, and 14 bases separated the two germline ends. Germline CDR1 is KGHSH and CDR2 is LQKENI. The CDR3 totals 13 residues. The CDR3: CASSRSGTYGYTF. In nucleotides, the CDR3 is TGTGCCAGCTCACGGTCCGGGACTTACGGCTACACCTTC.

The gene calls are TRBV28 and TRBJ1-5; a possible D gene is TRBD1 (6 bases). Trimming removed 3 bases at V and 3 bases at J, with 12 bases between. The V gene's germline CDR1 is MDHEN and CDR2 SYDVKM. This CDR3 has 15 amino acids. This CDR3 reads CASSLGALSNQPQHF. DNA for the CDR3: TGTGCCAGCAGTTTGGGGGCGCTTTCCAATCAGCCCCAGCATTTT.

This chain links TRBV7-2 with TRBJ2-2; weak D call: TRBD2 (7 bases). Trimming shortened V by 3 bases and J by 7 bases, and 15 bases separated the two germline ends. The germline gives CDR1 SGHTA, CDR2 FQGNSA. CDR3 size: 15 residues. In DNA, the CDR3 is TGTGCCAGCAGCTTTGGGGGGGGGCGCGTCGGGGAGCTGTTTTTT. Its protein is CASSFGGGRVGELFF.

DNA of the CDR3: TGCGCCAGCAGCCCGCGGGACGTCAACTACGAGCAGTACTTC. Amino acid sequence: CASSPRDVNYEQYF. This chain connects TRBV5-1 to TRBJ2-7, with a weak D call TRBD2 (6 bases). Germline V gene data show CDR1 as SGHRS and CDR2 as YFSETQ. The V end was cut by 4 bases, the J end by 3 bases, with 14 bases between. CDR3 length: 14 residues.

The chain combines TRBV4-1 with TRBJ1-3; no firm D call. Germline V gene lookup returns CDR1 MGHRA and CDR2 YSYEKL. This CDR3 region has 18 residues. V lost 4 bases and J 0 bases, leaving 19 bases between the germline ends. This chain's CDR3 is CASSPLVFLSSSGNTIYF. CDR3 coding DNA: TGCGCCAGCAGCCCCCTGGTTTTCTTGTCGAGCTCTGGAAACACCATATATTTT.

The chain's CDR3 is CASSSHRGQETQYF. The CDR3 DNA sequence: TGTGCCAGCAGCTCCCACAGGGGACAAGAGACCCAGTACTTC. V usage is TRBV7-9 and J usage is TRBJ2-5, with 7 positions matching TRBD1. From germline, CDR1 is SEHNR and CDR2 FQNEAQ (reference sequence). V shed 4 bases and J 2 bases; nucleotides not matched to a gene: 4. This CDR3 comprises 14 residues.

The chain joins TRBV19 to TRBJ1-1; a possible D gene is TRBD1 (5 bases). Between the trimmed V and J ends, which lost 6 bases and 1 base, there was a span of 9 bases. This CDR3 region has 13 residues. Germline CDR1 and CDR2: LNHDA and SQIVND (reference sequence). CDR3 region: CASRNQGNTEAFF. In nucleotides, the CDR3 is TGTGCCAGTAGGAATCAGGGGAACACTGAAGCTTTCTTT.

The J gene is TRBJ1-5, the V gene TRBV23-1; TRBD1 matches 7 bases. TRBV23-1 qualifies as an ORF whose function is uncertain. The CDR3 contains 17 residues. After removal of 7 bases from V and 3 bases from J, the junction contained 15 bases not matched to a gene. CDR3 in DNA: TGCGCCAGCACTAGGAACCGGGACAGTCGACTCAATCAGCCCCAGCATTTT. The encoded protein is CASTRNRDSRLNQPQHF.